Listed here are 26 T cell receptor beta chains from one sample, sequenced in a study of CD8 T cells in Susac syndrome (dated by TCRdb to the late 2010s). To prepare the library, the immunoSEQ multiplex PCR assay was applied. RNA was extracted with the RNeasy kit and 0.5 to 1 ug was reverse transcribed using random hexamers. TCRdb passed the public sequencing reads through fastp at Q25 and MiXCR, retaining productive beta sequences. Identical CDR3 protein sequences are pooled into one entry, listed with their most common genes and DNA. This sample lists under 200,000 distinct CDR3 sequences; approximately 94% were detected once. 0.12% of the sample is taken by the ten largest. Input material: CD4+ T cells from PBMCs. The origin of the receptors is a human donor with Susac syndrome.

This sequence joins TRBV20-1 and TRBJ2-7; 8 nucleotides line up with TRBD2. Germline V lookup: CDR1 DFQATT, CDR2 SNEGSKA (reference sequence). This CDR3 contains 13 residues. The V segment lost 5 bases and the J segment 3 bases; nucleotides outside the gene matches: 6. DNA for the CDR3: TGCAGTGCTTCTAGCGGGTCCCACTACGAGCAGTACTTC. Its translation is CSASSGSHYEQYF.

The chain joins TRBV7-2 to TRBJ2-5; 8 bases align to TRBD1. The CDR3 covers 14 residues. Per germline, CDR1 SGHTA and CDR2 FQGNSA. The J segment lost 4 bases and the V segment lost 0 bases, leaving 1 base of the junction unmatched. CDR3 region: CASSLADRGETQYF. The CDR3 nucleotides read TGTGCCAGCAGCTTAGCCGACAGGGGAGAGACCCAGTACTTC.

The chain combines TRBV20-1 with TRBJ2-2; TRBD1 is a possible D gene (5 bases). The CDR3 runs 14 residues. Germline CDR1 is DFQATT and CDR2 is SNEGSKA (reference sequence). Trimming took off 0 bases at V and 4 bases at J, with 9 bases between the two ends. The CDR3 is CSAREARATGELFF. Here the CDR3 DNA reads TGCAGTGCTAGAGAGGCCAGGGCCACCGGGGAGCTGTTTTTT.

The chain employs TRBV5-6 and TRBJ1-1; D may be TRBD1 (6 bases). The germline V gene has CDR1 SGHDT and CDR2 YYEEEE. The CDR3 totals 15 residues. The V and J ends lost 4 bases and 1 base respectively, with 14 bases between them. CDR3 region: CASSHIGTPNTEAFF. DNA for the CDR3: TGTGCCAGCAGCCATATCGGGACACCGAACACTGAAGCTTTCTTT.

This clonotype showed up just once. CDR3 residues: CASSVGAAVSTDTQYF. Written as DNA, the CDR3 is TGTGCCAGCAGCGTAGGCGCCGCCGTAAGCACAGATACGCAGTATTTT. V is TRBV9 and J is TRBJ2-3; D gene unclear. The CDR3 contains 16 residues. The V gene lost 0 bases and the J gene lost 0 bases, with 11 bases spanning the gap. Germline-derived CDR1 and CDR2 are SGDLS and YYNGEE. Full variable domain (missing parts from reference TRBV9 and TRBJ2-3): DSGVTQTPKHLITATGQRVTLRCSPRSGDLSVYWYQQSLDQGLQFLIQYYNGEERAKGNILERFSAQQFPDLHSELNLSSLELGDSALYFCASSVGAAVSTDTQYFGPGTRLTVL.

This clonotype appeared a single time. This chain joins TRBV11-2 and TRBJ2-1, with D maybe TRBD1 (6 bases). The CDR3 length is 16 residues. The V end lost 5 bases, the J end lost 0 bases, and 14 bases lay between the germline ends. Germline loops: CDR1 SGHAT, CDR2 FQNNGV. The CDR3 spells CASSKQGHLSYNEQFF. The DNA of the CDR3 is TGTGCCAGCAGCAAGCAGGGACACCTCTCCTACAATGAGCAGTTCTTC.

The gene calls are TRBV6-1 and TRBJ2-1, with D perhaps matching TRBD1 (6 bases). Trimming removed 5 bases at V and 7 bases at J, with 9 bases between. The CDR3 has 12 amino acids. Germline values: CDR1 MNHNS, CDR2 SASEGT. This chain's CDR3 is CASSIQGNEQFF. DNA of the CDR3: TGTGCCAGCAGTATACAGGGAAATGAGCAGTTCTTC.

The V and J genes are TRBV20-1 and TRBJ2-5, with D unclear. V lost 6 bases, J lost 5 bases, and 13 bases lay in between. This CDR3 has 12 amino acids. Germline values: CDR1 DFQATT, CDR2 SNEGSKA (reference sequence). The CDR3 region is CSAPQGGETQYF. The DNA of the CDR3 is TGCAGTGCCCCCCAAGGTGGGGAGACCCAGTACTTC.

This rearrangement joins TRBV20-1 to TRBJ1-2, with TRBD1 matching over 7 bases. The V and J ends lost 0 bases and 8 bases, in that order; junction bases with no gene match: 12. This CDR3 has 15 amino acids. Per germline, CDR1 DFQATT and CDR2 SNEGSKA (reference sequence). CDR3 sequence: CSARDMDRTYAGYTF. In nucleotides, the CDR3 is TGCAGTGCTAGAGATATGGACAGGACTTACGCCGGCTACACCTTC.

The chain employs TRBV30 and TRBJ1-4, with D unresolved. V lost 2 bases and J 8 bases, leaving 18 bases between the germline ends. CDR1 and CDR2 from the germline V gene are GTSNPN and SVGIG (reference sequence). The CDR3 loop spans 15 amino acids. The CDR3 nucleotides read TGTGCCTGGAGTCGAACCGGGTCTCTCGGGGAAAAACTGTTTTTT. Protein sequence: CAWSRTGSLGEKLFF.

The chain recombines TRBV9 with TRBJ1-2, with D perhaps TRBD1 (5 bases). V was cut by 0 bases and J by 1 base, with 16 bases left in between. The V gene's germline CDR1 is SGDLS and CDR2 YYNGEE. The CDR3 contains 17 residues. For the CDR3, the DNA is TGTGCCAGCAGCGTAGCTACGGGGCAGCGTATTAACTATGGCTACACCTTC. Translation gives CASSVATGQRINYGYTF.

CDR3 in amino acids: CASSISGPNQPQHF. In nucleotides, the CDR3 is TGTGCCAGTAGTATTTCGGGGCCCAATCAGCCCCAGCATTTT. The rearrangement uses TRBV19 and TRBJ1-5; a weak D match, TRBD1 (5 bases). The CDR3 is made up of 14 amino acids. V was cut by 3 bases and J by 3 bases, with 9 bases left in between. CDR1 is LNHDA and CDR2 is SQIVND in the germline V gene (reference sequence).

The CDR3 spells CASSPPGQGGYEQYF. The CDR3 coding sequence is TGTGCCAGCTCACCCCCGGGACAGGGGGGCTACGAGCAGTACTTC. The J gene is TRBJ2-7, the V gene TRBV18; 11 nucleotides align to TRBD1. V shed 3 bases and J 3 bases; nucleotides not matched to a gene: 4. This CDR3 has 15 residues. CDR1 is KGHSH, CDR2 LQKENI, per germline.

The CDR3 DNA reads TGCAGTGCAAAGAAGGGCTATTCGCCCTACGAGCAGTACTTC. Protein: CSAKKGYSPYEQYF. The chain combines TRBV20-1 with TRBJ2-7, with unresolved D. V was clipped by 6 bases and J by 2 bases, with 17 bases between them. CDR1 is DFQATT and CDR2 is SNEGSKA in the germline V gene (reference sequence). This CDR3 has 14 residues.

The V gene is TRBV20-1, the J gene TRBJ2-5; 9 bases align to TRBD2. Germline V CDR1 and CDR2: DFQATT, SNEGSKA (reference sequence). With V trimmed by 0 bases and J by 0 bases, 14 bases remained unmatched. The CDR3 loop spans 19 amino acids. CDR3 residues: CSARDTSGQRGAHQETQYF. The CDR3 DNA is TGCAGTGCTAGAGATACGTCTGGGCAGCGGGGGGCCCACCAAGAGACCCAGTACTTC.

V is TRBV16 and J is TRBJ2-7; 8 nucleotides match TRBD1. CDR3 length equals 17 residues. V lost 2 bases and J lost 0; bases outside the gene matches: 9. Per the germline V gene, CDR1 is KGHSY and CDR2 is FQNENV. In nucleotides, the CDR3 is TGTGCCAGCAGCCAAAGGCCCTCGGGACAGGACTCCTACGAGCAGTACTTC. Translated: CASSQRPSGQDSYEQYF.

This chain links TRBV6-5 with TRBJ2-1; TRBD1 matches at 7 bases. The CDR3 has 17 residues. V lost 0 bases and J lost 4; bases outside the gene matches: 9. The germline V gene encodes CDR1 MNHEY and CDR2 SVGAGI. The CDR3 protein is CASSYSGLQGVYNEQFF. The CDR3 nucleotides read TGTGCCAGCAGTTACTCGGGGTTGCAGGGGGTTTACAATGAGCAGTTCTTC.

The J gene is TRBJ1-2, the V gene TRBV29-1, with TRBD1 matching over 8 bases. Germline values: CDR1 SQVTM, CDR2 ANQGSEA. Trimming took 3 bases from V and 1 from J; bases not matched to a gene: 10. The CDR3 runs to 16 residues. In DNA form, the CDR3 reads TGCAGCGTTGATCAATTGACAGGGGTCTTTAACTATGGCTACACCTTC. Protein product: CSVDQLTGVFNYGYTF. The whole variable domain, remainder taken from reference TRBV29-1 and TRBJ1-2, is SAVISQKPSRDICQRGTSLTIQCQVDSQVTMMFWYRQQPGQSLTLIATANQGSEATYESGFVIDKFPISRPNLTFSTLTVSNMSPEDSSIYLCSVDQLTGVFNYGYTFGSGTRLTVV.

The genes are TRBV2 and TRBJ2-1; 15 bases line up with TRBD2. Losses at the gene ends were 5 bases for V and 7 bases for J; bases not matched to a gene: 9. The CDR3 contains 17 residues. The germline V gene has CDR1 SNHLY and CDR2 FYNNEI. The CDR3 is CASSKGLAGGFNNEQFF. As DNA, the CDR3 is TGTGCCAGCAGTAAAGGACTAGCGGGGGGGTTCAATAATGAGCAGTTCTTC. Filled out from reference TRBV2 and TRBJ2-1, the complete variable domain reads EPEVTQTPSHQVTQMGQEVILRCVPISNHLYFYWYRQILGQKVEFLVSFYNNEISEKSEIFDDQFSVERPDGSNFTLKIRSTKLEDSAMYFCASSKGLAGGFNNEQFFGPGTRLTVL.

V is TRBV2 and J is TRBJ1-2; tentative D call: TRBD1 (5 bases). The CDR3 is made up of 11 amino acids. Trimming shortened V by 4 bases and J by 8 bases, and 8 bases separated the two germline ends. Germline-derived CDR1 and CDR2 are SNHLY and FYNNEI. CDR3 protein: CASSAGAGYTF. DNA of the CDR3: TGTGCCAGCAGTGCCGGGGCCGGCTACACCTTC.

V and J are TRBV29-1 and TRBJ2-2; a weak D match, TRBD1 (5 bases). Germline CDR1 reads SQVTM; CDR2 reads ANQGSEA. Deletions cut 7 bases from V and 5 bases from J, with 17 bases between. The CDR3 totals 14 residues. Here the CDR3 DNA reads TGCAGCGGTAGTTGGGGCACGGTAACCGGGGAGCTGTTTTTT. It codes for CSGSWGTVTGELFF.

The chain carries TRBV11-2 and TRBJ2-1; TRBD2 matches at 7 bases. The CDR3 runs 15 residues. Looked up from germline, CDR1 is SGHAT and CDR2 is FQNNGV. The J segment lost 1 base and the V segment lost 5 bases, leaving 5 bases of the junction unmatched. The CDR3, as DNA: TGTGCCAGCAGCGCTCAGGGAGGGTCCTACAATGAGCAGTTCTTC. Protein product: CASSAQGGSYNEQFF.

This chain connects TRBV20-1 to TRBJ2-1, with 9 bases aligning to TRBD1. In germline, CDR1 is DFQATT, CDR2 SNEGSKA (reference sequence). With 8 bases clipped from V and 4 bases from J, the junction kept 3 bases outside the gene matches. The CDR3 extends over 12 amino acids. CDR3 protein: CSTGTGYNEQFF. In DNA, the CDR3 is TGCAGTACCGGGACAGGGTACAATGAGCAGTTCTTC.

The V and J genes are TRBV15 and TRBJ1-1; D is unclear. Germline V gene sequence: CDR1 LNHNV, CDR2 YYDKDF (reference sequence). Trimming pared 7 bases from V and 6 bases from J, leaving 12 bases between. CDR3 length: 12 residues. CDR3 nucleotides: TGTGCCACCACTGAGACCGGGTCTGAAGCTTTCTTT. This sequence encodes CATTETGSEAFF.

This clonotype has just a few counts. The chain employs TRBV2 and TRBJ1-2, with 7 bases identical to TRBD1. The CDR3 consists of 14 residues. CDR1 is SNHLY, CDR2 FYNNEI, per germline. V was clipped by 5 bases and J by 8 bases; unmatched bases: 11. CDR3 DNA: TGTGCCAGCAGTTACGACAGGGAGACGGTAGGCTACACCTTC. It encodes CASSYDRETVGYTF.

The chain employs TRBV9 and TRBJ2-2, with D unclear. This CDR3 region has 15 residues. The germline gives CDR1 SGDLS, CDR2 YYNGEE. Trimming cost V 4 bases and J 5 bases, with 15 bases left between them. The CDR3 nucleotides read TGTGCCAGCAGCCGCATTGGGGTAGGAACCGGGGAGCTGTTTTTT. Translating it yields CASSRIGVGTGELFF. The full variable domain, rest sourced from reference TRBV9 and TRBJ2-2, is DSGVTQTPKHLITATGQRVTLRCSPRSGDLSVYWYQQSLDQGLQFLIQYYNGEERAKGNILERFSAQQFPDLHSELNLSSLELGDSALYFCASSRIGVGTGELFFGEGSRLTVL.